Listed here are 27 T cell receptor beta chains from one sample, sequenced in a study of tissue T cells after allogeneic stem cell transplantation. Time point here: mouse harvest day 7 after allogeneic transplant. Each mouse received 10^7 T-cell-depleted marrow cells plus 10^6 splenic CD5+ T cells by tail vein. Assay: immunoSEQ multiplex PCR; the TCRdb copy retains only in-frame clones and omits some. The table has 6,500 to 7,000 clones, 50% seen once. What was sequenced was gut tissue. The receptor source for this set is a female BALB/c mouse given C57BL/6 T cells with graft-versus-host disease after an allogeneic hematopoietic cell transplant.

Note on this clone: Gene names are mouse gene names. The observed sequence ends 1 residue before the CDR3 terminus, with the missing tail filled in from the germline J gene. V and J are TRBV17 and TRBJ2-1; perhaps TRBD1 as D (6 bases). Trimming pared 5 bases from V and 3 bases from J, leaving 17 bases between. CDR3 size: 16 residues. Germline CDR1 MNHDT, CDR2 YYDKIL. The CDR3 is CASSSLSGEGYAEQFF. The CDR3 bases that were read are TGTGCTAGCAGTTCTCTCTCAGGGGAGGGCTATGCTGAGCAGTTC.

Worth noting for this clone: Gene names refer to mouse genes. The read is 1 residue too short to cover the CDR3 end, so that end is filled in from the germline J gene. V is TRBV23 and J is TRBJ1-1; TRBD1 is the table's D call, not checked against the DNA. CDR3 length: 13 residues. The germline gives CDR1 KGHTA, CDR2 FQNQQP. The sequenced part of the CDR3 DNA is TGCTCCAGCAGTCAAGGGACACCCACAGAAGTCTTC. As protein: CSSSQGTPTEVF. The full CDR3 is CSSSQGTPTEVFF.

This clone ranks as medium-sized. Gene names and germline refer to mouse. Read sequence stops 1 residue before the CDR3 end, and the germline J gene provides the missing end. The V and J genes are TRBV3 and TRBJ2-7, with 10 bases matching TRBD1. Per germline, CDR1 SNHLY and CDR2 FYNGKV (reference sequence). The junction had 8 bases not matched to a gene; V was cut back by 5 bases and J by 7 bases. This CDR3 is 14 amino acids long. The CDR3 bases that were read are TGTGCCAGCAGCCCGTGGGACAGGGGTGGCGAACAGTAC. Its translation: CASSPWDRGGEQY. The CDR3 in full is CASSPWDRGGEQYF.

As to this clone: Mouse gene names apply. Coverage ceases 1 residue before the CDR3 finishes, and the germline J gene fills in the end. This chain uses TRBV23 with TRBJ2-1; TRBD1 is the table's D call and was not checked against the DNA. This CDR3 is 13 amino acids long. Germline CDR1 and CDR2: KGHTA and FQNQQP. CDR3 sequence: CSSSHPGFAEQFF. The sequenced CDR3 bases are TGCTCCAGCAGTCACCCAGGGTTTGCTGAGCAGTTC. The full variable domain, completed using reference TRBV23 and TRBJ2-1, is DAAVTQKPRYLIKMKGQEAEMKCIPEKGHTAVFWYQQKQSKELKFLIYFQNQQPLDQIDMVKERFSAVCPSSSLCSLGIRTCEAEDSALYLCSSSHPGFAEQFFGPGTRLTVL.

This clone was seen a few times. Gene names refer to mouse genes. Read data end 1 residue before the CDR3 end; the end is taken from the germline J gene. The same CDR3 is also encoded by other DNA sequences in this sample. V and J are TRBV23 and TRBJ2-7; the D segment call TRBD2 is taken from the table without a DNA check. CDR1 is KGHTA, CDR2 FQNQQP, per germline. The CDR3 is 14 amino acids. CDR3 sequence reads: CSSSHRDWGYEQYF. Partial CDR3 DNA: TGCTCCAGCAGTCACCGGGACTGGGGGTATGAACAGTAC.

This clone is a singleton in its sample. The gene symbols are mouse symbols. The read falls 1 residue short of the CDR3 end, and the missing part is taken from the germline J gene. The chain has TRBV19 and TRBJ2-2; 8 nucleotides line up with TRBD1. The length of the CDR3 is 14 residues. From germline, CDR1 is FNHDT and CDR2 SITEND (reference sequence). Germline trimming cut 0 bases from V and 7 bases from J; bases unmatched to any gene: 2. The DNA read from the CDR3 is TGTGCCAGCAGTATAGCAGGGGGCGACGGGCAGCTCTAC. It translates to CASSIAGGDGQLY. The CDR3, in full, reads CASSIAGGDGQLYF.

For this clone: Here the gene names and germline are mouse. The read comes to an end 1 residue before the CDR3 does, leaving the germline J gene to fill in the end. The V gene is TRBV12-2, the J gene TRBJ2-1, with 13 bases identical to TRBD2. The germline CDR1 and CDR2 sequences are SGHLS and HYDKME. The CDR3 is 16 residues long. V lost 2 bases to trimming and J lost 6 bases; unmatched junction nucleotides: 6. The CDR3: CASSPDWGGAGAEQFF. Incomplete CDR3 DNA: TGTGCCAGCTCTCCGGACTGGGGGGGCGCGGGTGCTGAGCAGTTC.

To note about this clone: Gene names and germline match the mouse. The observed sequence ends 1 residue before the CDR3 terminus, with the missing tail filled in from the germline J gene. The rearrangement joins TRBV23 to TRBJ1-2; no DNA check was done on the table's D call, TRBD1. The CDR3 has 13 residues. CDR1 is KGHTA and CDR2 is FQNQQP in the germline V gene. CDR3 region: CSSSGQANSDYTF. CDR3 DNA, as far as it was read: TGCTCCAGCAGTGGACAGGCAAACTCCGACTACACC.

This clone was detected a few times. Gene names and germline match the mouse. CDR3 amino acids: CASSPFTGNYAEQFF. The covered CDR3 bases are TGTGCCAGCAGTCCCTTCACTGGGAACTATGCTGAGCAGTTC. This sequence joins TRBV26 and TRBJ2-1; D is possibly TRBD2 (6 bases). The read stops 1 residue short of the end of the CDR3; the missing end is completed from the germline J gene. Germline-derived CDR1 and CDR2 are KGHPV and FQNQEV (reference sequence). Trimming stripped 4 bases from V and 1 base from J, with 11 bases between. This CDR3 comprises 15 residues.

Turning to this clone: Gene names follow the mouse nomenclature. The CDR3 end lies 1 residue beyond the end of the read and is filled in from the germline J gene. The chain combines TRBV16 with TRBJ2-3; tentatively, D is TRBD2 (6 bases). Germline V gene sequence: CDR1 SGHSA, CDR2 FRNQAP. V lost 1 base and J 0 bases, leaving 8 bases between the germline ends. The length of the CDR3 is 15 residues. The CDR3 DNA, read in part, is TGTGCAAGCAGCTTAGTAGGGACTAGTGCAGAAACGCTGTAT. Protein: CASSLVGTSAETLY. The full CDR3 is CASSLVGTSAETLYF.

Comments on this clone: The genes are named according to mouse. Sequencing ends 1 residue short of the CDR3 end; the germline J gene provides the rest. V gene TRBV12-1 combines with J gene TRBJ2-7; D is ambiguous. The V and J ends lost 0 bases and 6 bases respectively, with 2 bases between them. There are 10 residues in the CDR3. CDR1 and CDR2 from the germline V gene are SGHSN and HYEKVE. Here the CDR3 reads CASSLVEQYF. CDR3 bases read: TGTGCCAGCTCTCTCGTTGAACAGTAC.

With regard to this clone: Germline and genes: mouse. The read terminates 1 residue ahead of where the CDR3 ends, so the germline J gene completes it. The chain has TRBV3 and TRBJ2-1, with unresolved D. CDR1 is SNHLY, CDR2 FYNGKV, per germline (reference sequence). The CDR3 sequence is 14 residues long. With 1 base removed from V and 0 bases from J, the gap between germline ends came to 4 bases. CDR3 sequence: CASSLGGNYAEQFF. Partial CDR3 DNA: TGTGCCAGCAGCTTAGGGGGTAACTATGCTGAGCAGTTC.

Details on this clone: Any gene name here is a mouse gene name. The read falls 1 residue short of the CDR3 end, and the missing part is taken from the germline J gene. This rearrangement joins TRBV12-1 to TRBJ2-4; 10 bases fit TRBD2. V lost 4 bases to trimming and J lost 4 bases; unmatched junction nucleotides: 7. This CDR3 has 15 amino acids. Germline CDR1 SGHSN, CDR2 HYEKVE. CDR3 DNA, as far as it was read: TGTGCCAGCTCCCGTCCCGGGACTGGGGAAAACACCTTGTAC. Its translation: CASSRPGTGENTLY. The whole CDR3 region reads CASSRPGTGENTLYF. The variable domain in full, with the rest retrieved from reference TRBV12-1 and TRBJ2-4, is DSGVVQSPRHIIKEKGGRSVLTCIPISGHSNVVWYQQTLGKELKFLIQHYEKVERDKGFLPSRFSVQQFDDYHSEMNMSALELEDSAMYFCASSRPGTGENTLYFGAGTRLSVL.

This clone has more than one count but fewer than ten. The gene names given are mouse names. The part of the CDR3 DNA that was read is TGTGCCAGCAGCTTAGCCGGACAATCCTATGAACAGTAC. Protein: CASSLAGQSYEQY. The CDR3 reads in full as CASSLAGQSYEQYF. The V call is TRBV3, the J call TRBJ2-7, with D perhaps TRBD1 (5 bases). The sequenced fragment ends 1 residue before the CDR3 boundary, so the rest is inferred from the germline J gene. Trimming cost V 0 bases and J 1 base, with 7 bases left between them. Germline V gene lookup returns CDR1 SNHLY and CDR2 FYNGKV (reference sequence). This CDR3 is built from 14 residues.

A note on this clone: Mouse gene names and germline throughout. The CDR3 end falls 1 residue outside the read, so it is completed with the germline J gene. This sequence joins TRBV19 and TRBJ2-4; 8 nucleotides match TRBD2. The V gene's germline CDR1 is FNHDT and CDR2 SITEND (reference sequence). Trimming at V came to 3 bases and at J to 0 bases, leaving 3 bases not matched to a gene. CDR3 length: 15 residues. The CDR3 DNA, read in part, is TGTGCCAGCAGTAAGGACTGGGATAGTCAAAACACCTTGTAC. This gives the protein CASSKDWDSQNTLY. The entire CDR3 reads CASSKDWDSQNTLYF. The full variable domain, with the rest looked up from reference TRBV19 and TRBJ2-4, is GGIITQTPKFLIGQEGQKLTLKCQQNFNHDTMYWYRQDSGKGLRLIYYSITENDLQKGDLSEGYDASREKKSSFSLTVTSAQKNEMAVFLCASSKDWDSQNTLYFGAGTRLSVL.

This clone appeared a few times. Genes here carry mouse names. CDR3 DNA, as far as it was read: TGTGCCAGCAGACGTCGGGCAGGGGGCCCAGACACCCAGTAC. It translates to CASRRRAGGPDTQY. Given in full, the CDR3 is CASRRRAGGPDTQYF. The chain combines TRBV26 with TRBJ2-5; TRBD1 matches at 8 bases. Sequencing ends 1 residue short of the CDR3 end; the germline J gene provides the rest. J was trimmed by 5 bases and V by 6 bases; bases with no gene match: 10. Germline-derived CDR1 and CDR2 are KGHPV and FQNQEV (reference sequence). This CDR3 is 15 amino acids long.

This clone was seen only a few times. Mouse gene names and germline throughout. From the germline J gene comes the end of the CDR3, since the read stops 1 residue before it. This chain links TRBV1 with TRBJ2-7; 8 nucleotides match TRBD1. The CDR3 has 15 amino acids. Germline CDR1 is NSQYPW and CDR2 is LRSPGD (reference sequence). Trimming cost V 2 bases and J 0 bases; bases outside gene matches: 3. The CDR3 DNA, read in part, is TGCACCTGCAGTGCACGGGACAGGAGCTCCTATGAACAGTAC. As protein: CTCSARDRSSYEQY. The entire CDR3 is CTCSARDRSSYEQYF.

This clone has more than one count but fewer than ten. Mouse gene names apply. The CDR3 is cut off 1 residue early in the read; its end comes from the germline J gene. The genes are TRBV26 and TRBJ1-4; D is unclear. The V gene's germline CDR1 is KGHPV and CDR2 FQNQEV (reference sequence). The length of the CDR3 is 12 residues. V lost 8 bases and J lost 7, with 11 bases in between. The sequenced part of the CDR3 DNA is TGTGCCAGCGGGCAGGAGGGCGAAAGATTATTT. This codes for CASGQEGERLF. The whole CDR3 reads CASGQEGERLFF.

To note about this clone: Gene names refer to mouse genes. From the germline J gene comes the end of the CDR3, since the read stops 1 residue before it. The rearrangement joins TRBV2 to TRBJ2-7; maybe TRBD2 (5 bases). CDR1 is LGHNA, CDR2 YSYQKL, per germline. The CDR3 runs to 12 residues. Trimming took 1 base from V and 7 from J, leaving 8 bases between them. The CDR3 sequence: CASSQAGWEQYF. Incomplete CDR3 DNA: TGTGCCAGCAGCCAAGCTGGGTGGGAACAGTAC.

About this clone itself: The genes and germline here are from mouse. The CDR3 end falls 1 residue outside the read, so it is completed with the germline J gene. The chain has TRBV26 and TRBJ1-4; unclear D gene. The CDR3 length is 14 residues. V gave up 1 base and J gave up 0 bases, with 3 bases separating them. Per the germline V gene, CDR1 is KGHPV and CDR2 is FQNQEV (reference sequence). The CDR3 spells CASSLLLSNERLFF. Incomplete CDR3 DNA: TGTGCCAGCAGTCTGTTACTTTCCAACGAAAGATTATTT.

This clone was picked up one time. The gene names here belong to mouse. Coverage ceases 1 residue before the CDR3 finishes, and the germline J gene fills in the end. V usage is TRBV3 and J usage is TRBJ1-4; D ambiguous. V lost 6 bases and J lost 5, with 7 bases in between. Germline V CDR1 and CDR2: SNHLY, FYNGKV (reference sequence). The length of the CDR3 is 12 residues. The CDR3 sequence: CASRRMNERLFF. The CDR3 DNA, read in part, is TGTGCCAGCAGACGGATGAACGAAAGATTATTT.

There are a few counts of this clone. Any gene name here is a mouse gene name. The read finishes 1 residue shy of the CDR3 end, and the germline J gene is used to complete it. The chain carries TRBV26 and TRBJ1-6; D is unclear. TRBJ1-6 is sorted into the ORF group, with uncertain function. Trimming pared 4 bases from V and 7 bases from J, leaving 8 bases between. Germline V gene sequence: CDR1 KGHPV, CDR2 FQNQEV (reference sequence). CDR3 size: 13 residues. The part of the CDR3 DNA that was read is TGTGCCAGCAGTCGTCTACGGAATTCGCCCCTCTAC. Amino acids: CASSRLRNSPLY. From start to end, the CDR3 is CASSRLRNSPLYF.

A remark on this clone: These gene names are mouse names. The sequence runs out 1 residue before the end of the CDR3; the remainder is reconstructed from the germline J gene. The chain combines TRBV13-1 with TRBJ2-7; D is ambiguous. Germline-derived CDR1 and CDR2 are NSHNY and SYGAGN. This CDR3 region has 11 residues. V was shortened by 2 bases and J by 3 bases, with 3 bases between the two germline ends. Here the CDR3 reads CASSDNYEQYF. The part of the CDR3 DNA that was read is TGTGCCAGCAGTGACAACTATGAACAGTAC.

About this clone: Germline and genes: mouse. The read terminates 1 residue ahead of where the CDR3 ends, so the germline J gene completes it. The V gene is TRBV26, the J gene TRBJ1-1; D call uncertain. The CDR3 loop spans 11 amino acids. Looked up from germline, CDR1 is KGHPV and CDR2 is FQNQEV (reference sequence). V lost 8 bases and J lost 2, with 6 bases in between. The sequenced part of the CDR3 DNA is TGTGCCAGCGAGGGTAACACAGAAGTCTTC. Translation: CASEGNTEVF. The whole CDR3 reads CASEGNTEVFF.

Regarding this clone: Gene and germline names: mouse. The sequenced fragment ends 1 residue before the CDR3 boundary, so the rest is inferred from the germline J gene. The chain links TRBV17 to TRBJ2-1, with 9 bases fitting TRBD2. CDR1 and CDR2 from the germline V gene are MNHDT and YYDKIL. This CDR3 region has 13 residues. V shed 8 bases and J 6 bases; nucleotides not matched to a gene: 5. CDR3 bases read: TGTGCTAGCGATGGGGGGGCGCTTGCTGAGCAGTTC. Translation gives CASDGGALAEQF. The CDR3 in full is CASDGGALAEQFF.

This clone is labeled as medium-sized. Gene names and germline match the mouse. Sequencing ends 1 residue short of the CDR3 end; the germline J gene provides the rest. The V gene is TRBV13-1, the J gene TRBJ1-4, with D perhaps TRBD1 (6 bases). Trimming left V 2 bases short and J 2 bases short, with 10 bases between. The CDR3 extends over 15 amino acids. Germline V CDR1 and CDR2: NSHNY, SYGAGN. CDR3 bases read: TGTGCCAGCAGTGACCGGGACAAATCCAACGAAAGATTATTT. Translating gives CASSDRDKSNERLF. The full CDR3 protein is CASSDRDKSNERLFF. Complete variable domain (other parts from reference TRBV13-1 and TRBJ1-4): EAAVTQSPRNKVTVTGGNVTLSCRQTNSHNYMYWYRQDTGHGLRLIHYSYGAGNLRIGDVPDGYKATRTTQEDFFLLLELASPSQTSLYFCASSDRDKSNERLFFGHGTKLSVL.

Regarding this clone: Any gene name here is a mouse gene name. The CDR3 extends 1 residue past the end of the read, so its final part is completed from the germline J gene. J is TRBJ2-5 and V is TRBV26; no clear D. Trimming stripped 6 bases from V and 0 bases from J, with 7 bases between. Germline V CDR1 and CDR2: KGHPV, FQNQEV (reference sequence). This CDR3 spans 13 amino acids. The CDR3: CASSQSNQDTQYF. The DNA read from the CDR3 is TGTGCCAGCAGCCAGAGTAACCAAGACACCCAGTAC. The variable domain in full, completed from reference TRBV26 and TRBJ2-5, reads NSKVIQTPRYLVKGQGQKAKMRCIPEKGHPVVFWYQQNKNNEFKFLINFQNQEVLQQIDMTEKRFSAECPSNSPCSLEIQSSEAGDSALYLCASSQSNQDTQYFGPGTRLLVL.